One sample yielded the 16 T cell receptor beta chains listed below, sequenced in a study of shared clonotypes between healthy human individuals. Naivety among CD8 cells was defined by CD45RO negativity and positive CCR7 selection, thereby excluding terminally differentiated effector memory CD45RA+ cells. This table comes from immunoSEQ multiplex PCR, and its TCRdb copy is limited to in-frame clones, with some not included. The table has some 2,100,000 clones, 85% to 95% seen once; the top ten hold 1.5% to 2%. Sequenced: naive CD8+ T cells from PBMCs. Receptors originate from a man aged 18-30 years in good health. Some clones in this sample may be carry-over from other donors' samples.

The rearrangement links TRBV7-6 to TRBJ2-7; 9 bases agree with TRBD1. The CDR3 totals 16 residues. Germline V gene data show CDR1 as SGHVS and CDR2 as FNYEAQ. J lost 6 bases, V lost 5 bases, and 14 bases had no gene match. The CDR3 sequence is CASSTGAGTGLVEQYF. The DNA of the CDR3 is TGTGCCAGCAGCACAGGGGCCGGGACAGGGTTGGTCGAGCAGTACTTC.

Only a few counts were recorded for this clone. The chain combines TRBV5-8 with TRBJ1-4; TRBD1 might be the D (5 bases). The CDR3 contains 14 residues. The germline V and J ends were trimmed by 5 bases and 5 bases, with 13 bases remaining between them. Germline loops: CDR1 SGHTS, CDR2 YDEGEE. The CDR3 sequence: CASRIGQRNEKLFF. The CDR3 DNA reads TGTGCCAGCAGGATAGGACAAAGAAATGAAAAACTGTTTTTT.

This chain uses TRBV27 with TRBJ1-4; D unclear. The V gene lost 5 bases and the J gene lost 5 bases, with 21 bases spanning the gap. This CDR3 has 17 residues. CDR1 is MNHEY, CDR2 SMNVEV, per germline (reference sequence). The CDR3 DNA reads TGTGCCAGCAGTACCTCTCCCTTCCGGGTACAAAATGAAAAACTGTTTTTT. Protein: CASSTSPFRVQNEKLFF.

The V gene is TRBV7-8, the J gene TRBJ2-7, with 9 positions matching TRBD1. Germline CDR1 is SGHVS and CDR2 is FQNEAQ. This CDR3 spans 14 amino acids. V gave up 6 bases and J gave up 3 bases; unmatched junction bases: 6. CDR3 amino acids: CASSPDRGDYEQYF. In nucleotides, the CDR3 is TGTGCCAGCAGTCCCGACAGGGGGGACTACGAGCAGTACTTC.

The chain is built from TRBV7-9 and TRBJ2-3; 8 bases line up with TRBD1. From germline, CDR1 is SEHNR and CDR2 FQNEAQ (reference sequence). Unmatched junction bases numbered 20, after V lost 5 bases and J lost 4 bases. The CDR3 has 19 residues. CDR3 nucleotides: TGTGCCAGCAGCCAAGACAGGGGAAGGGTGGCGAAGGGTCCAGATACGCAGTATTTT. It translates to CASSQDRGRVAKGPDTQYF. Supplemented by reference TRBV7-9 and TRBJ2-3, the full variable domain reads DTGVSQNPRHKITKRGQNVTFRCDPISEHNRLYWYRQTLGQGPEFLTYFQNEAQLEKSRLLSDRFSAERPKGSFSTLEIQRTEQGDSAMYLCASSQDRGRVAKGPDTQYFGPGTRLTVL.

V usage is TRBV15 and J usage is TRBJ2-7; D remains ambiguous. The germline CDR1 and CDR2 sequences are LNHNV and YYDKDF (reference sequence). The CDR3 contains 13 residues. The V end was cut by 5 bases, the J end by 0 bases, with 8 bases between. The CDR3 protein is CATSFDLSYEQYF. The CDR3 coding sequence is TGTGCCACCAGCTTCGATCTCTCCTACGAGCAGTACTTC.

Only a few counts were recorded for this clone. The chain links TRBV6-6 to TRBJ1-1; no reliable D call. CDR1 is MNHNY and CDR2 is SVGAGI in the germline V gene (reference sequence). V was cut by 0 bases and J by 0 bases, with 2 bases left in between. The CDR3 runs 13 residues. In DNA, the CDR3 is TGTGCCAGCAGTTACTCCGTGAACACTGAAGCTTTCTTT. It specifies CASSYSVNTEAFF.

This chain links TRBV9 with TRBJ2-1, with TRBD1 as a possible D gene (6 bases). The CDR3 runs 15 residues. Per the germline V gene, CDR1 is SGDLS and CDR2 is YYNGEE. Trimming removed 3 bases at V and 8 bases at J, with 18 bases between. The CDR3 DNA follows: TGTGCCAGCAGCGCCTACTCCAGGGGTAGGGATGAGCAGTTCTTC. This gives the protein CASSAYSRGRDEQFF.

V and J are TRBV15 and TRBJ1-4, with unresolved D. Trimming stripped 0 bases from V and 0 bases from J, with 11 bases between. This CDR3 region has 17 residues. CDR1 and CDR2 from the germline V gene are LNHNV and YYDKDF (reference sequence). CDR3 amino acids: CATSRDMRAATNEKLFF. DNA of the CDR3: TGTGCCACCAGCAGAGATATGAGGGCCGCAACTAATGAAAAACTGTTTTTT.

J is TRBJ2-5 and V is TRBV5-1; TRBD2 agrees at 16 bases. V dropped 2 bases and J dropped 4; count of bases not matched to a gene: 5. The CDR3 has 17 residues. Germline V gives CDR1 SGHRS, CDR2 YFSETQ. CDR3 loop: CASSFGTSGRAPETQYF. The CDR3 coding sequence is TGCGCCAGCAGCTTCGGGACTAGCGGGAGGGCCCCAGAGACCCAGTACTTC.

J is TRBJ2-7 and V is TRBV10-3, with 10 bases that match TRBD2. Trimming removed 0 bases from V and 3 bases from J; junction bases left unmatched: 2. Germline loops: CDR1 ENHRY, CDR2 SYGVKD. This CDR3 spans 15 amino acids. The CDR3 DNA reads TGTGCCATCAGTGAGTCCCTAGCGGGAGTCTACGAGCAGTACTTC. Residues: CAISESLAGVYEQYF.

V is TRBV29-1 and J is TRBJ1-3, with no clear D. This CDR3 region has 15 residues. Germline lookup yields CDR1 SQVTM and CDR2 ANQGSEA. Deletions cut 6 bases from V and 0 bases from J, with 15 bases between. The CDR3 reads CSVRDITSSGNTIYF. The CDR3 nucleotides read TGCAGCGTCCGAGACATCACCAGCTCTGGAAACACCATATATTTT.

The chain is built from TRBV27 and TRBJ2-7, with 9 bases matching TRBD1. The CDR3 totals 11 residues. J lost 5 bases, V lost 11 bases, and 4 bases had no gene match. The germline V gene encodes CDR1 MNHEY and CDR2 SMNVEV (reference sequence). As DNA, the CDR3 is TGTGCCGGGGGACAGGGCCACGAGCAGTACTTC. Translating gives CAGGQGHEQYF.

This sequence joins TRBV7-8 and TRBJ2-1, with D tentatively TRBD2 (5 bases). The CDR3 sequence is 14 residues long. V lost 3 bases to trimming and J lost 7 bases, with 13 bases between them. CDR1 and CDR2 (germline): SGHVS, FQNEAQ. CDR3 DNA sequence: TGTGCCAGCAGCTTTGAAGGCGGGTATAATGAGCAGTTCTTC. The encoded protein is CASSFEGGYNEQFF. Drawing the rest from reference TRBV7-8 and TRBJ2-1, the complete variable domain is GAGVSQSPRYKVAKRGQDVALRCDPISGHVSLFWYQQALGQGPEFLTYFQNEAQLDKSGLPSDRFFAERPEGSVSTLKIQRTQQEDSAVYLCASSFEGGYNEQFFGPGTRLTVL.

This clone turned up a few times. This chain connects TRBV7-9 to TRBJ2-7; D not resolved. The CDR3 consists of 10 residues. The V gene's germline CDR1 is SEHNR and CDR2 FQNEAQ (reference sequence). The V end was cut by 5 bases, the J end by 5 bases, with 4 bases between. CDR3 in DNA: TGTGCCAGCAGCATCCACGAGCAGTACTTC. Translated, it gives CASSIHEQYF.

The genes are TRBV19 and TRBJ1-3; D is perhaps TRBD1 (5 bases). CDR3 length: 14 residues. The ends were cut back, 6 bases at V and 2 bases at J, with 11 bases in the middle. The V gene's germline CDR1 is LNHDA and CDR2 SQIVND (reference sequence). The CDR3 coding sequence is TGTGCCAGTAGCAAAGGGGCGCCTGGAAACACCATATATTTT. Protein: CASSKGAPGNTIYF.